Listed below are T cell receptor beta chains from one sample, sequenced in a study of T cell responses to AZD1222 COVID-19 vaccine. Here immunoSEQ multiplex PCR was the method, and the copy in TCRdb shows in-frame clones only, minus some. There are approximately 96,000 clones in the sample; just over 90% occur only once, and approximately 10% lies in the top ten. The material sequenced was peripheral blood, taken 28 days after the second AZD1222 dose. These receptors came from an adult who received the AZD1222 COVID-19 vaccine. The CDR3 runs from the conserved cysteine through the conserved F or W. Each record gives: D gene, V gene, clone size, J gene, CDR3 protein, CDR3 DNA. A D gene is named only where the DNA matches it firmly. Part of the rows lack a size; the others show once, few, many or a class for expanded clones.

-,TRBV7-2,-,TRBJ1-5,CASSFLKRGIQPQHF,TGTGCCAGCAGCTTTCTGAAACGGGGCATTCAGCCCCAGCATTTT
-,TRBV18,-,TRBJ1-5,CASSPNPGLNQPQHF,TGTGCCAGCTCACCAAACCCAGGACTCAATCAGCCCCAGCATTTT
TRBD1,TRBV5-1,-,TRBJ2-7,CASTPGQGVDEQYF,TGCGCCAGCACTCCGGGACAGGGGGTTGACGAGCAGTACTTC
TRBD1,TRBV5-1,-,TRBJ2-7,CASSLADRVNEQYF,TGCGCCAGCAGCTTAGCGGACAGGGTAAACGAGCAGTACTTC
-,TRBV5-8,-,TRBJ2-7,CASSTKLGGIASYEQYF,TGTGCCAGCAGCACAAAACTTGGAGGGATCGCCTCCTACGAGCAGTACTTC
TRBD1,TRBV3-1/TRBV3-2,-,TRBJ1-5,CASSRGTGGQPQHF,TGTGCCAGCAGCCGCGGGACAGGGGGTCAGCCCCAGCATTTT
TRBD1,TRBV5-6,once,TRBJ1-5,CASNLQGAANNQPQHF,TGTGCCAGCAACCTCCAGGGGGCGGCAAACAATCAGCCCCAGCATTTT
TRBD2,TRBV18,-,TRBJ2-1,CASSPQRGGYNEQFF,TGTGCCAGCTCCCCCCAGCGGGGGGGGTACAATGAGCAGTTCTTC
-,TRBV28,-,TRBJ1-2,CASSSGLYGYTF,TGTGCCAGCAGTTCCGGTCTCTATGGCTACACCTTC
-,TRBV5-6,-,TRBJ1-1,CASSPDSRLEAFF,TGTGCCAGCAGCCCCGACAGTCGCCTTGAAGCTTTCTTT
-,TRBV4-2,-,TRBJ2-7,CASSQDDRLATYEQYF,TGTGCCAGCAGCCAAGATGACAGGCTGGCAACTTACGAGCAGTACTTC
TRBD2,TRBV18,few,TRBJ2-2,CASSPAGGSTGELFF,TGTGCCAGCTCACCAGCGGGAGGTAGCACCGGGGAGCTGTTTTTT
-,TRBV7-8,-,TRBJ1-5,CASSLEVGNNQPQHF,TGTGCCAGCAGCTTAGAGGTAGGGAACAATCAGCCCCAGCATTTT
-,TRBV7-8,once,TRBJ1-5,CASSLIRTANQPQHF,TGTGCCAGCAGCTTAATTCGTACAGCAAATCAGCCCCAGCATTTT
TRBD1,TRBV7-8,-,TRBJ1-4,CASSPRTGGGQEKLFF,TGTGCCAGCAGCCCCAGGACAGGGGGAGGCCAGGAAAAACTGTTTTTT
-,TRBV2,-,TRBJ2-2,CASSAENTGELFF,TGTGCCAGCAGTGCAGAGAACACCGGGGAGCTGTTTTTT
TRBD1,TRBV7-8,-,TRBJ1-1,CASSLTGGTEAFF,TGTGCCAGCAGCCTTACAGGGGGGACTGAAGCTTTCTTT
-,TRBV11-2,-,TRBJ1-2,CASRTHGTLYGYTF,TGTGCCAGCAGAACGCACGGGACCCTCTATGGCTACACCTTC
TRBD2,TRBV6-4,once,TRBJ2-7,CASRNSGSSYEQYF,TGTGCCAGCAGGAATAGCGGGAGCTCCTACGAGCAGTACTTC
-,TRBV20-1,-,TRBJ2-7,CSAPASYEQYF,TGCAGTGCCCCTGCCTCCTACGAGCAGTACTTC
TRBD1,TRBV9,-,TRBJ1-2,CASSVGGDSDYGYTF,TGTGCCAGCAGCGTAGGGGGGGACAGTGACTATGGCTACACCTTC
-,TRBV6-5,-,TRBJ1-3,CASTFGASSGNTIYF,-
-,TRBV2,-,TRBJ2-7,CASRPTLAFSYEQYF,TGTGCCAGCAGGCCCACCCTAGCGTTCAGCTACGAGCAGTACTTC
-,TRBV3-1/TRBV3-2,-,TRBJ2-7,CASSRSGPYEQYF,TGTGCCAGCAGCCGCAGCGGCCCCTACGAGCAGTACTTC
-,TRBV10-3,-,TRBJ2-2,CAISGGQANTGELFF,TGTGCCATCAGTGGGGGGCAAGCGAACACCGGGGAGCTGTTTTTT
-,TRBV5-4,-,TRBJ2-5,CASSLGTSQETQYF,TGTGCCAGCAGCTTGGGGACCTCCCAAGAGACCCAGTACTTC
TRBD1,TRBV7-3,-,TRBJ1-6,CASSLKTGTGYSPLHF,TGTGCCAGCAGCTTAAAAACCGGGACAGGGTACTCACCCCTCCACTTT
-,TRBV5-6,-,TRBJ2-7,CASSLGVGYEQYF,TGTGCCAGCAGCTTGGGGGTAGGCTACGAGCAGTACTTC
-,TRBV14,-,TRBJ2-7,CASSQDPVREQYF,TGTGCCAGCAGCCAAGACCCAGTCAGGGAGCAGTACTTC
-,TRBV10-2,-,TRBJ1-2,CASSDMKELGGYTF,TGCGCCAGCAGTGACATGAAGGAGCTTGGAGGCTACACCTTC
-,TRBV5-1,few,TRBJ1-2,CASSPSGGRSSYGYTF,TGCGCCAGCAGCCCCTCCGGGGGGAGGAGTTCCTATGGCTACACCTTC
-,TRBV27,-,TRBJ1-1,CASSFLSFRENTEAFF,TGTGCCAGCAGTTTCCTTTCGTTCCGGGAGAACACTGAAGCTTTCTTT
-,TRBV6-5,-,TRBJ1-2,CASSKDSKYGYTF,TGTGCCAGCAGTAAGGACAGCAAGTATGGCTACACCTTC
-,TRBV3-1/TRBV3-2,-,TRBJ2-1,CASSQDKGPYNEQFF,TGTGCCAGCAGCCAAGATAAGGGCCCCTACAATGAGCAGTTCTTC
-,TRBV29-1,-,TRBJ2-6,CSVGSQTGANVLTF,TGCAGCGTTGGAAGTCAGACTGGGGCCAACGTCCTGACTTTC
-,TRBV7-9,once,TRBJ1-1,CAGAGEIEAFF,TGTGCCGGGGCAGGGGAGATTGAAGCTTTCTTT
-,TRBV19,-,TRBJ1-3,CASRVLGTGNTIYF,TGTGCCAGTAGGGTCCTGGGGACTGGAAACACCATATATTTT
-,TRBV9,-,TRBJ1-4,CASIRPEGEKLFF,TGTGCCAGCATCCGACCCGAGGGGGAAAAACTGTTTTTT
-,TRBV19,-,TRBJ1-3,CASRSGIFGNTIYF,TGTGCCAGTAGGTCAGGGATATTTGGAAACACCATATATTTT
-,TRBV18,-,TRBJ1-1,CASSIRDISWTEAFF,TGTGCCAGCTCAATTCGGGACATCTCTTGGACTGAAGCTTTCTTT
-,TRBV5-1,-,TRBJ2-7,CASSLRGGYPSEQYF,TGCGCCAGCAGCCTACGAGGAGGATATCCTAGCGAGCAGTACTTC
TRBD2,TRBV29-1,-,TRBJ2-5,CSVATGGLETQYF,TGCAGCGTTGCGACGGGGGGGCTAGAGACCCAGTACTTC
-,TRBV28,few,TRBJ1-3,CASSPITGTGNTIYF,TGTGCCAGCAGTCCGATCACAGGGACTGGAAACACCATATATTTT
TRBD2,TRBV5-3,many,TRBJ2-7,CARSTGLARDEQYF,TGTGCCAGAAGCACTGGACTAGCGAGAGACGAGCAGTACTTC
TRBD1,TRBV14,-,TRBJ1-2,CASSLGQASVYGYTF,TGTGCCAGCAGCCTGGGACAGGCCTCGGTCTATGGCTACACCTTC
-,TRBV19,-,TRBJ1-2,CASSIDSNYGYTF,TGTGCCAGTAGTATCGACAGCAACTATGGCTACACCTTC
-,TRBV7-2,-,TRBJ2-3,CASSLSGTKADTQYF,TGTGCCAGCAGCTTATCCGGGACGAAGGCAGATACGCAGTATTTT
TRBD1,TRBV18,-,TRBJ1-1,CASSTPDRVNEAFF,TGTGCCAGCTCAACGCCGGACAGGGTAAATGAAGCTTTCTTT
TRBD1,TRBV10-3,-,TRBJ2-3,CAISQGQRSSTDTQYF,TGTGCCATCAGCCAGGGACAGAGGTCGAGCACAGATACGCAGTATTTT